The sample holds a few counts of the clone carrying this T cell receptor (beta chain). Its antigen is unidentified. The data were obtained in a study of long-term antiretroviral therapy in people with HIV. Study-wide findings and caveats: Post-ART samples showed increased diversity that remained below transplant donor control levels. Against controls, HIV repertoires showed narrower ranges of CDR3 length. Therapy changes, viral resistance and ART adherence were not documented in the available data.

The assay used was immunoSEQ (version v3.0), run at survey level. Measured with immunoSEQ multiplex PCR; TCRdb has only the in-frame clones, and not every one. This repertoire shows some 16,000 clones, over 65% found once; its top ten account for over 20%. Participants living with HIV all received treatment in the United States. Per germline, CDR1 MNHEY and CDR2 SMNVEV (reference sequence). Trimming left V 0 bases short and J 7 bases short, with 6 bases between. The CDR3 is 13 amino acids. The chain employs TRBV27 and TRBJ1-4; D uncertain. This sequence originates from a man aged 35-49 years with HIV. Sequencing used unsorted PBMCs, obtained 2.1 years after starting antiretroviral therapy. In DNA form, the CDR3 reads TGTGCCAGCAGTTTATCAGGGTCTGAAAAACTGTTTTTT. Amino acid sequence: CASSLSGSEKLFF.